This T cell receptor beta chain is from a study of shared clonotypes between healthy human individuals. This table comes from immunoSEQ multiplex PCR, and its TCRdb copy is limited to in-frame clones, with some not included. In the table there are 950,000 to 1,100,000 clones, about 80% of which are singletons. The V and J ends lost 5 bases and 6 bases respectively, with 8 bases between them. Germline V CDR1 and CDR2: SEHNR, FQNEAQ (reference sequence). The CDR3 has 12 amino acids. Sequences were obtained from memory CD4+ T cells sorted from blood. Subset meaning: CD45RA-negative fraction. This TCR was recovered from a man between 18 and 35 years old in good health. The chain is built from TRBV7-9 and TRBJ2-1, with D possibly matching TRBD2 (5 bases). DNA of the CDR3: TGTGCCAGCAGCAGAAGCGGCAATGAGCAGTTCTTC. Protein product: CASSRSGNEQFF.